The 13 T cell receptor beta chains presented below share a single source sample, sequenced in a study of CD8 T cells in Susac syndrome. Reverse transcription of roughly 0.5 to 1 ug RNA used random hexamers. TCRdb redid the calling of the immunoSEQ multiplex PCR reads with MiXCR, one entry per CDR3 protein. The sample lists 100,000 to 150,000 distinct CDR3 sequences, about 93% occurring once. Material for sequencing was CD8+ T cells from PBMCs. The receptor source for this set is a human donor with Susac syndrome.

The chain is built from TRBV27 and TRBJ2-7, with D maybe TRBD1 (6 bases). The germline gives CDR1 MNHEY, CDR2 SMNVEV (reference sequence). V was pared by 8 bases and J by 5 bases, with 10 bases between. The CDR3 is 11 amino acids. The CDR3 spells CASRDIHEQYF. The CDR3 DNA is TGTGCCAGCCGGGACATTCACGAGCAGTACTTC.

This rearrangement joins TRBV7-9 to TRBJ2-7; TRBD2 agrees at 11 bases. Germline V gene data show CDR1 as SEHNR and CDR2 as FQNEAQ (reference sequence). V trimming: 3 bases; J trimming: 2 bases; junction bases outside the gene matches: 3. This CDR3 region has 15 residues. The DNA for the CDR3 is TGTGCCAGCAGCTTTGGGACTAGCGGAACCTACGAGCAGTACTTC. Its translation is CASSFGTSGTYEQYF.

The V call is TRBV12-3 or TRBV12-4, the J call TRBJ2-3, with 13 bases that match TRBD2. CDR3 length: 19 amino acids. The V and J ends lost 8 bases and 0 bases, in that order; junction bases with no gene match: 14. CDR3 amino acids: CASSVATGLAGVSTDTQYF. The CDR3 coding sequence is TGTGCCAGCTCCGTGGCTACCGGACTAGCGGGAGTTAGCACAGATACGCAGTATTTT.

The chain recombines TRBV11-3 with TRBJ2-3; D is uncertain. With 0 bases removed from V and 3 bases from J, the gap between germline ends came to 7 bases. This CDR3 is 14 amino acids long. Germline V lookup: CDR1 SGHNT, CDR2 YENEEA. CDR3 nucleotide sequence: TGTGCCAGCAGCTTAGATATTTGGACAGATACGCAGTATTTT. Translation gives CASSLDIWTDTQYF.

The genes are TRBV9 and TRBJ2-7; 7 nucleotides line up with TRBD1. Looked up from germline, CDR1 is SGDLS and CDR2 is YYNGEE. V shed 3 bases and J 0 bases; nucleotides not matched to a gene: 9. The CDR3 is 16 residues long. The CDR3 DNA reads TGTGCCAGCAGCGACGCCGGGACAGTTGGCTCCTACGAGCAGTACTTC. Translated, it gives CASSDAGTVGSYEQYF.

This chain uses TRBV12-3 or TRBV12-4 with TRBJ1-2; TRBD1 aligns across 7 bases. This CDR3 comprises 16 residues. Trimming at V came to 5 bases and at J to 4 bases, leaving 13 bases not matched to a gene. The CDR3 reads CASSPPSTGAVYGYTF. Here the CDR3 DNA reads TGTGCCAGCAGTCCCCCCTCCACAGGGGCTGTCTATGGCTACACCTTC.

This chain connects TRBV12-2 to TRBJ1-2. TRBV12-2 constitutes a pseudogene. This CDR3 is built from 13 residues. The CDR3 DNA reads as TGTGCAAGTCGCTACAGATGGGTCCATGGCTACACCTTC. It encodes CASRYRWVHGYTF.

The chain links TRBV9 to TRBJ1-2; TRBD1 matches at 7 bases. V trimming: 3 bases; J trimming: 4 bases; junction bases outside the gene matches: 3. Germline CDR1 and CDR2: SGDLS and YYNGEE. This CDR3 comprises 13 residues. Here the CDR3 reads CASSAWDSYGYTF. The CDR3 nucleotides read TGTGCCAGCAGCGCTTGGGACAGCTATGGCTACACCTTC.

V gene TRBV4-2 combines with J gene TRBJ1-1; D perhaps matches TRBD1 (6 bases). Trimming left V 0 bases short and J 9 bases short, with 17 bases between. Germline V lookup: CDR1 LGHNA, CDR2 YNFKEQ. The CDR3 is 15 residues long. The DNA of the CDR3 is TGTGCCAGCAGCCAAGAGGGGGGCTGGGACGGTAAAGCTTTCTTT. Amino acids: CASSQEGGWDGKAFF.

The chain links TRBV5-6 to TRBJ1-6; no reliable D call. Germline-derived CDR1 and CDR2 are SGHDT and YYEEEE. Trimming removed 0 bases at V and 7 bases at J, with 8 bases between. The CDR3 contains 14 residues. The CDR3 DNA reads as TGTGCCAGCAGCTTGGCTTCGACGAATTCACCCCTCCACTTT. Protein sequence: CASSLASTNSPLHF.

V is TRBV7-2 and J is TRBJ1-5, with D uncertain. Germline-derived CDR1 and CDR2 are SGHTA and FQGNSA. The CDR3 length is 16 residues. Trimming left V 1 base short and J 0 bases short, with 10 bases between. CDR3 in amino acids: CASSLGSAYSNQPQHF. The CDR3 region has the DNA TGTGCCAGCAGCTTAGGTTCCGCGTATAGCAATCAGCCCCAGCATTTT.

The gene calls are TRBV9 and TRBJ2-3; 8 nucleotides line up with TRBD2. The V segment lost 0 bases and the J segment 3 bases; nucleotides outside the gene matches: 6. This CDR3 contains 16 residues. From germline, CDR1 is SGDLS and CDR2 YYNGEE. The DNA for the CDR3 is TGTGCCAGCAGCGTAGGAGGAGCGGGAGAAACAGATACGCAGTATTTT. It yields the protein CASSVGGAGETDTQYF.

This clonotype was counted once. The J gene is TRBJ1-4, the V gene TRBV9; D gene unclear. The V gene lost 4 bases and the J gene lost 0 bases, with 10 bases spanning the gap. Germline assignment: CDR1 SGDLS and CDR2 YYNGEE. This CDR3 contains 15 residues. The CDR3 spells CASSRGGATNEKLFF. The CDR3, as DNA: TGTGCCAGCAGCAGAGGCGGGGCAACTAATGAAAAACTGTTTTTT.